Shown below are 24 T cell receptor beta chains from a single sample sequenced in a study of neoadjuvant anti-PD-1 for oral cavity cancer. Libraries were prepared by immunoSEQ multiplex PCR; TCRdb keeps only in-frame clonotypes and omits some of them. The sample has about 72,000 clones, roughly 84% seen once. Documented time point: after neoadjuvant nivolumab, at surgical resection. The sequencing here drew on PBMCs, taken after nivolumab (anti-PD-1) treatment. The receptor set was obtained from a person aged 35 to 85 with oral cavity squamous cell carcinoma.

The chain recombines TRBV6-5 with TRBJ2-3; D is perhaps TRBD1 or TRBD2 (5 bases each). V was shortened by 0 bases and J by 1 base, with 8 bases between the two germline ends. Germline loops: CDR1 MNHEY, CDR2 SVGAGI. This CDR3 spans 15 amino acids. This CDR3 reads CASSYSGVRTDTQYF. As DNA, the CDR3 is TGTGCCAGCAGTTACTCGGGGGTTCGCACAGATACGCAGTATTTT.

V gene TRBV6-1 combines with J gene TRBJ2-5; tentatively, D is TRBD2 (6 bases). CDR1 and CDR2 (germline): MNHNS, SASEGT. Trimming removed 2 bases from V and 4 bases from J, with 17 bases in between. The CDR3 consists of 16 residues. CDR3 sequence (DNA): TGTGCCAGCAGTGAATATTATCTAGCGCAGGGAGAGACCCAGTACTTC. It codes for CASSEYYLAQGETQYF.

This chain uses TRBV19 with TRBJ2-2, with unresolved D. V was clipped by 7 bases and J by 5 bases, with 11 bases between them. The germline V gene has CDR1 LNHDA and CDR2 SQIVND (reference sequence). The CDR3 contains 13 residues. CDR3 nucleotide sequence: TGTGCCAGTACCGTCGTGGGGACCGGGGAGCTGTTTTTT. This gives the protein CASTVVGTGELFF.

The V gene is TRBV10-3, the J gene TRBJ2-5; no definite D call. V was clipped by 3 bases and J by 7 bases, with 18 bases between them. CDR3 length: 15 amino acids. Germline V gene sequence: CDR1 ENHRY, CDR2 SYGVKD. The CDR3 nucleotides read TGTGCCATCAGTGAAGGAGCGCCCCCCGCGTCGACCCAGTACTTC. Its protein product is CAISEGAPPASTQYF.

The chain couples TRBV10-3 to TRBJ1-1; 8 positions match TRBD1. The CDR3 consists of 15 residues. CDR1 and CDR2 (germline): ENHRY, SYGVKD. The V segment lost 5 bases and the J segment 4 bases; nucleotides outside the gene matches: 9. CDR3 residues: CAISSTGGDGTEAFF. As DNA, the CDR3 is TGTGCCATCAGTTCTACAGGGGGGGATGGCACTGAAGCTTTCTTT.

The rearrangement links TRBV6-5 to TRBJ2-7; TRBD1 agrees at 7 bases. With V trimmed by 8 bases and J by 5 bases, 9 bases remained unmatched. Germline values: CDR1 MNHEY, CDR2 SVGAGI. The CDR3 is 13 residues long. DNA of the CDR3: TGTGCCAGCGGGCCGCTACAGGGGAACGAGCAGTACTTC. Amino acid sequence: CASGPLQGNEQYF.

The chain is built from TRBV14 and TRBJ1-2; D unclear. The CDR3 consists of 14 residues. Trimming left V 4 bases short and J 5 bases short, with 14 bases between. Germline assignment: CDR1 SGHDN and CDR2 FVKESK. The chain's CDR3 is CASSPARGPYGYTF. The CDR3 DNA follows: TGTGCCAGCAGCCCAGCGAGAGGCCCTTATGGCTACACCTTC.

V is TRBV10-1 and J is TRBJ2-1, with 11 bases matching TRBD2. Trimming at V came to 4 bases and at J to 9 bases, leaving 8 bases not matched to a gene. The CDR3 totals 15 residues. Germline V gene sequence: CDR1 WNHNN, CDR2 SYGVQD (reference sequence). The CDR3 is CASSVGTSGRFEQFF. The CDR3 nucleotides read TGCGCCAGCAGTGTCGGCACTAGCGGGAGATTTGAGCAGTTCTTC.

This chain links TRBV5-6 with TRBJ2-7; 11 bases are shared with TRBD2. The CDR3 has 14 residues. The germline V gene has CDR1 SGHDT and CDR2 YYEEEE. The junction had 7 bases not matched to a gene; V was cut back by 4 bases and J by 7 bases. The CDR3 sequence: CASSATSGSGEQYF. Written as DNA, the CDR3 is TGTGCCAGCAGCGCTACTAGCGGGAGCGGTGAGCAGTACTTC.

The sample holds a few counts of this clone. This chain connects TRBV19 to TRBJ1-2, with TRBD1 matching over 7 bases. V shed 4 bases and J 8 bases; nucleotides not matched to a gene: 4. The CDR3 contains 12 residues. Germline V gene data show CDR1 as LNHDA and CDR2 as SQIVND (reference sequence). CDR3 region: CASSTSGGGYTF. CDR3 nucleotide sequence: TGTGCCAGTAGTACCTCAGGGGGAGGCTACACCTTC.

Of note for this clone: The sample has other DNA sequences that encode this CDR3 too. This sequence joins TRBV6-5 and TRBJ2-7; possibly TRBD2 for D (5 bases). The V end lost 5 bases, the J end lost 2 bases, and 7 bases lay between the germline ends. Looked up from germline, CDR1 is MNHEY and CDR2 is SVGAGI. CDR3 length equals 12 residues. The CDR3 DNA follows: TGTGCCAGCAGTAGCGGCGCCTACGAGCAGTACTTC. Translating gives CASSSGAYEQYF.

The V and J genes are TRBV5-1 and TRBJ2-2, with TRBD1 matching over 10 bases. The germline V gene encodes CDR1 SGHRS and CDR2 YFSETQ. V shed 0 bases and J 4 bases; nucleotides not matched to a gene: 9. The CDR3 sequence is 18 residues long. The CDR3 reads CASSLGPSGQGPTGELFF. The CDR3, as DNA: TGCGCCAGCAGCTTGGGTCCCTCGGGACAGGGGCCCACCGGGGAGCTGTTTTTT.

The chain combines TRBV5-6 with TRBJ2-1; TRBD1 aligns across 8 bases. V shed 4 bases and J 9 bases; nucleotides not matched to a gene: 12. Germline CDR1 is SGHDT and CDR2 is YYEEEE. CDR3 length: 15 residues. This CDR3 is CASSREGTGLFEQFF. The CDR3 region has the DNA TGTGCCAGCAGCCGCGAGGGGACAGGCCTTTTTGAGCAGTTCTTC.

V and J are TRBV10-3 and TRBJ2-3, with D perhaps matching TRBD2 (7 bases). Trimming shortened V by 4 bases and J by 5 bases, and 22 bases separated the two germline ends. Germline V gene data show CDR1 as ENHRY and CDR2 as SYGVKD. The CDR3 loop spans 17 amino acids. CDR3: CAISAPGGGDRGDTQYF. CDR3 nucleotide sequence: TGTGCCATCAGTGCGCCGGGGGGCGGGGATCGTGGAGATACGCAGTATTTT.

The chain couples TRBV7-6 to TRBJ2-1; weak D call: TRBD1 (6 bases). Germline-derived CDR1 and CDR2 are SGHVS and FNYEAQ. This CDR3 comprises 14 residues. V dropped 5 bases and J dropped 4 bases, with 12 bases sitting between them. CDR3 DNA sequence: TGTGCCAGCAGCGCGCCGGGACAATACAATGAGCAGTTCTTC. Its protein is CASSAPGQYNEQFF.

The sample holds a few counts of this clone. This chain links TRBV7-8 with TRBJ2-3; D perhaps matches TRBD1 (6 bases). The germline V and J ends were trimmed by 6 bases and 0 bases, with 10 bases remaining between them. This CDR3 comprises 14 residues. CDR1 is SGHVS, CDR2 FQNEAQ, per germline. For the CDR3, the DNA is TGTGCCAGCAGGGGCAGGGGTAGCACAGATACGCAGTATTTT. Protein sequence: CASRGRGSTDTQYF.

This clone has a single count. V and J are TRBV27 and TRBJ2-2; 8 bases are a match to TRBD2. The trim removed 0 bases at V and 5 bases at J, leaving 8 bases unmatched. This CDR3 spans 17 amino acids. CDR1 and CDR2 from the germline V gene are MNHEY and SMNVEV (reference sequence). CDR3 in amino acids: CASSLSMTLAGTGELFF. The CDR3 DNA reads as TGTGCCAGCAGTTTATCGATGACATTAGCGGGAACCGGGGAGCTGTTTTTT.

The rearrangement links TRBV27 to TRBJ1-5, with D tentatively TRBD1 (5 bases). Trimming left V 5 bases short and J 0 bases short, with 8 bases between. Germline CDR1 and CDR2: MNHEY and SMNVEV (reference sequence). The CDR3 sequence is 14 residues long. The CDR3 DNA reads as TGTGCCAGCAGTGACAGCTCTAGCAATCAGCCCCAGCATTTT. Amino acids: CASSDSSSNQPQHF.

V is TRBV11-3 and J is TRBJ2-2; D ambiguous. This CDR3 is built from 14 residues. The V and J ends lost 0 bases and 3 bases respectively, with 5 bases between them. Germline V CDR1 and CDR2: SGHNT, YENEEA. The CDR3 region is CASSLEPYTGELFF. In DNA, the CDR3 is TGTGCCAGCAGCTTAGAGCCTTACACCGGGGAGCTGTTTTTT.

The chain employs TRBV7-8 and TRBJ2-2, with D perhaps matching TRBD2 (6 bases). Looked up from germline, CDR1 is SGHVS and CDR2 is FQNEAQ. This CDR3 contains 14 residues. V gave up 6 bases and J gave up 4 bases, with 12 bases separating them. The CDR3 spells CASSSSSVTGELFF. In nucleotides, the CDR3 is TGTGCCAGCAGTTCATCTAGCGTCACCGGGGAGCTGTTTTTT.

J is TRBJ2-5 and V is TRBV4-1; D is possibly TRBD1 or TRBD2 (6 bases each). Per the germline V gene, CDR1 is MGHRA and CDR2 is YSYEKL. The CDR3 has 16 residues. With 1 base removed from V and 4 bases from J, the gap between germline ends came to 16 bases. CDR3 in DNA: TGCGCCAGCAGCCAAGGGGGGCGTGGGGGAGGAGAGACCCAGTACTTC. Its translation: CASSQGGRGGGETQYF.

The rearrangement links TRBV5-6 to TRBJ1-5; D remains ambiguous. This CDR3 spans 13 amino acids. Trimming took off 4 bases at V and 6 bases at J, with 11 bases between the two ends. Looked up from germline, CDR1 is SGHDT and CDR2 is YYEEEE. The CDR3 DNA reads TGTGCCAGCAGCCCCCCAGGAGGTCAGCCCCAGCATTTT. Protein: CASSPPGGQPQHF.

This clone appeared a few times. This chain joins TRBV27 and TRBJ1-1, with D possibly being TRBD1 (6 bases). The germline V gene has CDR1 MNHEY and CDR2 SMNVEV (reference sequence). The CDR3 is 13 amino acids. V shed 6 bases and J shed 10 bases, with 18 bases lying between them. The CDR3 DNA follows: TGTGCCAGCAGCCGTCACAGGGCGTCAGGAGCTTTCTTT. This translates into CASSRHRASGAFF.

The rearrangement uses TRBV27 and TRBJ2-7; 7 positions agree with TRBD1. Germline V gene data show CDR1 as MNHEY and CDR2 as SMNVEV (reference sequence). The CDR3 contains 13 residues. After removal of 6 bases from V and 3 bases from J, the junction contained 5 bases not matched to a gene. The CDR3 is CASRFTGDYEQYF. DNA for the CDR3: TGTGCCAGCAGATTTACAGGGGACTACGAGCAGTACTTC.